These 18 T cell receptor beta chains were all obtained from the same sample, sequenced in a study of cytomegalovirus exposure and HLA in healthy donors. Primers: 60 Vbeta forward and 13 Jbeta reverse. TCRdb's copy holds only in-frame clones and misses some; the assay was immunoSEQ multiplex PCR. Among about 96,000 clones listed, 65% to 80% were seen once. Sequencing used PBMCs. The origin of the receptors is a woman aged 65 to 85 in good health and CMV-seropositive.

For this clone: Other DNA sequences from this sample encode an identical CDR3 as well. The rearrangement links TRBV18 to TRBJ2-5; tentative D call: TRBD1 (5 bases). Germline V gives CDR1 KGHSH, CDR2 LQKENI. Deletions cut 2 bases from V and 2 bases from J, with 6 bases between. The CDR3 is 13 residues long. The CDR3 loop is CASSPGAQETQYF. DNA for the CDR3: TGTGCCAGCTCACCAGGGGCACAAGAGACCCAGTACTTC.

The rearrangement uses TRBV12-5 and TRBJ1-5; the D gene is possibly TRBD1 (5 bases). The CDR3 runs to 12 residues. V was pared by 5 bases and J by 4 bases, with 6 bases between. Germline-derived CDR1 and CDR2 are LGHNT and FRNRAP. CDR3: CASGQGNQPQHF. In DNA, the CDR3 is TGTGCTAGTGGTCAGGGTAATCAGCCCCAGCATTTT.

The chain joins TRBV7-3 to TRBJ2-7, with D possibly matching TRBD2 (6 bases). Germline CDR1 SGHTA, CDR2 FQGTGA. This CDR3 region has 17 residues. V gave up 4 bases and J gave up 5 bases, with 24 bases separating them. In nucleotides, the CDR3 is TGTGCCAGCAGCTCCCTGGGGCGGGGAATGAGGCCCAACGAGCAGTACTTC. It yields the protein CASSSLGRGMRPNEQYF.

The chain carries TRBV29-1 and TRBJ1-2; 8 bases align to TRBD1. The CDR3 is 14 residues long. The V and J ends lost 5 bases and 4 bases, in that order; junction bases with no gene match: 9. The germline gives CDR1 SQVTM, CDR2 ANQGSEA. The DNA for the CDR3 is TGCAGCGTTTCCTCAGGGGGCGCTGGCTATGGCTACACCTTC. This codes for CSVSSGGAGYGYTF. Full variable domain (outside the CDR3, taken from reference TRBV29-1 and TRBJ1-2): SAVISQKPSRDICQRGTSLTIQCQVDSQVTMMFWYRQQPGQSLTLIATANQGSEATYESGFVIDKFPISRPNLTFSTLTVSNMSPEDSSIYLCSVSSGGAGYGYTFGSGTRLTVV.

The rearrangement joins TRBV28 to TRBJ2-3, with 10 nucleotides matching TRBD2. Trimming took 7 bases from V and 3 from J; bases not matched to a gene: 7. CDR3 length: 15 amino acids. Germline V gene data show CDR1 as MDHEN and CDR2 as SYDVKM. This CDR3 reads CASTSGGARTDTQYF. The CDR3 nucleotides are TGTGCCAGCACTAGCGGGGGTGCGAGGACAGATACGCAGTATTTT.

CDR3 coding DNA: TGTGCCAGTAGTATTGGGAGACAGGGGTACTACGAGCAGTACTTC. It is translated as CASSIGRQGYYEQYF. The chain carries TRBV19 and TRBJ2-7; the match to TRBD1 covers 8 bases. Germline CDR1 reads LNHDA; CDR2 reads SQIVND (reference sequence). This CDR3 region has 15 residues. V lost 3 bases and J lost 3; bases outside the gene matches: 7.

In DNA form, the CDR3 reads TGTGCCAGTAGTGGAGATAACTATGGCTACACCTTC. Protein product: CASSGDNYGYTF. V is TRBV19 and J is TRBJ1-2; D uncertain. Trimming cost V 5 bases and J 1 base, with 5 bases left between them. This CDR3 is built from 12 residues. CDR1 is LNHDA and CDR2 is SQIVND in the germline V gene (reference sequence).

As DNA, the CDR3 is TGTGCCAGCAGCTTAGGCCCTCTGACAGGGACTCTCGCAGATACGCAGTATTTT. Protein sequence: CASSLGPLTGTLADTQYF. This rearrangement joins TRBV7-6 to TRBJ2-3; D possibly corresponds to TRBD1 (7 bases). Deletions cut 1 base from V and 4 bases from J, with 21 bases between. Germline V CDR1 and CDR2: SGHVS, FNYEAQ. The CDR3 extends over 18 amino acids.

The chain employs TRBV7-8 and TRBJ2-3, with no clear D. Trimming stripped 1 base from V and 3 bases from J, with 8 bases between. The germline gives CDR1 SGHVS, CDR2 FQNEAQ. The CDR3 has 14 amino acids. In nucleotides, the CDR3 is TGTGCCAGCAGCTTAGTTATAATTACAGATACGCAGTATTTT. Its translation is CASSLVIITDTQYF.

DNA of the CDR3: TGTGCCAGCAGCTTAGAAAACTATAGCAATCAGCCCCAGCATTTT. Protein sequence: CASSLENYSNQPQHF. The rearrangement links TRBV7-8 to TRBJ1-5; no clear D gene. CDR3 length: 15 residues. Germline lookup yields CDR1 SGHVS and CDR2 FQNEAQ. V was pared by 1 base and J by 0 bases, with 7 bases between.

The V gene is TRBV27, the J gene TRBJ1-4, with D perhaps matching TRBD1 (6 bases). The ends were cut back, 4 bases at V and 5 bases at J, with 17 bases in the middle. Looked up from germline, CDR1 is MNHEY and CDR2 is SMNVEV (reference sequence). The CDR3 runs 16 residues. CDR3: CASSSRGGALNEKLFF. CDR3 coding DNA: TGTGCCAGCAGTTCCCGGGGGGGGGCGTTAAATGAAAAACTGTTTTTT.

The CDR3 region is CASSPGLGGWNTEAFF. CDR3 in DNA: TGCGCCAGCAGCCCGGGTTTGGGGGGATGGAACACTGAAGCTTTCTTT. The J gene is TRBJ1-1, the V gene TRBV4-3, with TRBD1 as a possible D gene (5 bases). The ends were cut back, 4 bases at V and 1 base at J, with 16 bases in the middle. The CDR3 spans 16 residues. The germline V gene has CDR1 LGHNA and CDR2 YSLEER.

The chain has TRBV6-1 and TRBJ1-4; D is unclear. This CDR3 contains 15 residues. Between the trimmed V and J ends, which lost 0 bases and 3 bases, there was a span of 8 bases. Germline V gene lookup returns CDR1 MNHNS and CDR2 SASEGT. CDR3 in amino acids: CASSEAAGANEKLFF. CDR3 DNA: TGTGCCAGCAGTGAAGCGGCGGGTGCTAATGAAAAACTGTTTTTT.

The gene calls are TRBV19 and TRBJ1-6; the match to TRBD1 covers 12 bases. CDR1 is LNHDA and CDR2 is SQIVND in the germline V gene (reference sequence). V trimming: 4 bases; J trimming: 10 bases; junction bases outside the gene matches: 8. The CDR3 sequence is 16 residues long. As DNA, the CDR3 is TGTGCCAGTAGTACGCCGGGACAGGGGGCAGGATCACCCCTCCACTTT. Its protein is CASSTPGQGAGSPLHF.

The chain is built from TRBV10-2 and TRBJ1-6; 7 bases map to TRBD1. Germline V CDR1 and CDR2: WSHSY, SAAADI. The length of the CDR3 is 13 residues. Trimming took 8 bases from V and 9 from J; bases not matched to a gene: 7. The CDR3 DNA sequence: TGCGCCAGCTTAACAGGGGTTGGTTCACCCCTCCACTTT. This translates into CASLTGVGSPLHF.

This chain connects TRBV6-6 to TRBJ2-1; TRBD1 matches at 8 bases. CDR1 MNHNY and CDR2 SVGAGI come from the germline V gene (reference sequence). This CDR3 contains 14 residues. Unmatched junction bases numbered 4, after V lost 6 bases and J lost 3 bases. The CDR3 is CASRGTGYYNEQFF. The CDR3 nucleotides are TGTGCCAGCAGAGGGACAGGATACTACAATGAGCAGTTCTTC.

There are a few counts of this clone. This sequence joins TRBV20-1 and TRBJ1-1; D perhaps matches TRBD1 (6 bases). Germline CDR1 DFQATT, CDR2 SNEGSKA (reference sequence). With 3 bases removed from V and 9 bases from J, the gap between germline ends came to 11 bases. The CDR3 runs 11 residues. CDR3 in amino acids: CSASRDIKAFF. CDR3 DNA: TGCAGTGCTAGCCGGGACATAAAAGCTTTCTTT.

This clone was found a few times. This sequence joins TRBV7-2 and TRBJ1-2; the match to TRBD1 covers 9 bases. CDR1 is SGHTA, CDR2 FQGNSA, per germline. The CDR3 totals 13 residues. The V gene end was trimmed by 5 bases and the J gene end by 6 bases; junction bases not matched to a gene: 4. The CDR3 sequence: CASSLGTGNGYTF. DNA for the CDR3: TGTGCCAGCAGCCTAGGGACAGGGAATGGCTACACCTTC.